A selection of T cell receptor beta chains follows, all from one sample in a study of beta chain features in type 1 diabetes. Repertoires were generated with immunoSEQ multiplex PCR, while TCRdb's copy carries only in-frame clones and drops some. The sample carries 810,000 or so clones, about 17% recorded once. Sequencing used naive CD4+ T cells from blood. The receptors stem from a woman aged 18-29 years in good health. CDR3s leave out the opening cysteine and the closing phenylalanine or tryptophan.

V gene	J gene	CDR3 protein
TRBV7-9	TRBJ2-3	ASSLASGAGDTQY
TRBV29-1	TRBJ2-7	SVGATRGTYEQY
TRBV9	TRBJ2-3	ASSVAGRFWGTDTQY
TRBV27	TRBJ1-5	ASSSVRGGQPQH
TRBV2	TRBJ2-7	ASRRDRGDGEQY
TRBV25-1	TRBJ2-1	ASSEGDRMGEQF
TRBV6-5	TRBJ2-2	ASSHGTGVTGELF
TRBV28	TRBJ2-7	ASTVGSAGPYEQY
TRBV5-6	TRBJ1-2	ASSLFNGYT
TRBV6-5	TRBJ2-1	ASSQADRNEQF
TRBV6-5	TRBJ2-3	ASSYLASGTQY